This TCR beta chain stems from a study of blood T cells in healthy people across ages. Turning to the study itself: The capture of about one barcoded beta molecule per two T cells was achieved by template switching. Study-wide results and caveats: A roughly linear fall in TCR beta diversity per million T cells was seen with increasing age.

A sample-barcoded 5' primer and a J-beta primer mix were used in a second PCR of roughly 7 to 11 cycles. TCRdb reanalysed the 5' RACE reads using MiXCR and keeps one entry per CDR3 protein. The sample has around 900,000 distinct CDR3 sequences; roughly 26% are singletons. There are a few counts of this clonotype. Its target is unknown. Peripheral blood was drawn, approximately 10 milliliters per donor. The CDR3 is made up of 13 amino acids. The germline V and J ends were trimmed by 6 bases and 6 bases, with 15 bases remaining between them. The V gene's germline CDR1 is SGDLS and CDR2 YYNGEE. The sample was blood. The rearrangement joins TRBV9 to TRBJ1-1; the D gene is possibly TRBD1 (6 bases). The source of this sequence is an elderly woman in good health. DNA for the CDR3: TGTGCCAGCACCCCTGGACAGCTCTCTGAAGCTTTCTTT. Protein product: CASTPGQLSEAFF.